This T cell receptor beta chain stems from a study of CD8+ T cells in alopecia areata. Reverse transcription of extracted RNA yielded cDNA, which provided the sequencing template. Data came from immunoSEQ multiplex PCR; TCRdb stores just in-frame clones and leaves some out. The sample lists some 180,000 clones; about 55% were seen once. Treatment noted: oral pan-JAK inhibitor, 5-10 mg twice daily. Both CD4+ and CD8+ T cells were separated by sorting PBMCs. Broader study findings: Expanded CD8+ clones among the top 100, and scalp clonality, were significantly decreased by tofacitinib.

This clone was observed a handful of times. The antigen is unknown. The CDR3 length is 14 residues. The V and J ends lost 6 bases and 5 bases, in that order; junction bases with no gene match: 7. In germline, CDR1 is KGHSH, CDR2 LQKENI. This sequence originates from a human donor with alopecia areata. The rearrangement uses TRBV18 and TRBJ2-1; TRBD2 aligns across 7 bases. The specimen comprised CD8+ T cells sorted from blood, sampled at week 24, from a patient treated with tofacitinib. The CDR3 DNA reads TGTGCCAGCTCTCCAAGCGGGGCCAACAATGAGCAGTTCTTC. Amino acid sequence: CASSPSGANNEQFF.